The sequence of this TCR beta chain was determined in a study of T-cell reconstitution after alpha-beta-depleted transplantation in children. TCRbeta library construction was performed incorporating unique molecular identifiers. TCRdb called the PCR reads again in MiXCR, with one record for every CDR3 protein. The table has approximately 400,000 distinct CDR3 sequences, about 17% seen once. Looked up from germline, CDR1 is ENHRY and CDR2 is SYGVKD. Trimming left V 3 bases short and J 0 bases short, with 15 bases between. This CDR3 is 16 amino acids long. The gene calls are TRBV10-3 and TRBJ2-7, with TRBD2 as a possible D gene (5 bases). Sequenced material: PBMCs, mostly from graft donor cells, taken 360 days after TCRalphabeta/CD19-depleted stem cell transplant. This sequence was found in a boy younger than two who had a stem cell transplant for Wiskott-Aldrich syndrome, so the T cells may come from the graft donor. The CDR3: CAISDRGSTSSYEQYF. DNA of the CDR3: TGTGCCATCAGTGACCGGGGTAGCACTAGCTCCTACGAGCAGTACTTC.